What follows are 14 T cell receptor beta chains derived from one specimen sequenced in a study of cytomegalovirus exposure and HLA in healthy donors. 60 Vbeta and 13 Jbeta primers were used in PCR. Data came from immunoSEQ multiplex PCR; TCRdb stores just in-frame clones and leaves some out. The table includes about 160,000 clones, around 80% detected once. The sample comprised PBMCs. These receptors were obtained from a male donor in good health and CMV-seropositive.

This clone was detected only once. This chain uses TRBV6-5 with TRBJ1-1, with a possible D match to TRBD1 (5 bases). The germline V and J ends were trimmed by 0 bases and 4 bases, with 9 bases remaining between them. CDR3 length equals 14 residues. Germline V CDR1 and CDR2: MNHEY, SVGAGI. CDR3 sequence reads: CASSYSGRGTEAFF. CDR3 in DNA: TGTGCCAGCAGTTACTCGGGGAGGGGCACTGAAGCTTTCTTT.

In its sample, this clone was seen once. V gene TRBV7-9 combines with J gene TRBJ1-1, with D unresolved. Per the germline V gene, CDR1 is SEHNR and CDR2 is FQNEAQ (reference sequence). The CDR3 is made up of 14 amino acids. Trimming pared 8 bases from V and 0 bases from J, leaving 13 bases between. The CDR3 protein is CASQGTIMNTEAFF. CDR3 nucleotide sequence: TGTGCCAGCCAAGGCACTATAATGAACACTGAAGCTTTCTTT.

The chain combines TRBV5-1 with TRBJ2-2; D gene uncertain. There are 12 residues in the CDR3. V was cut by 0 bases and J by 7 bases, with 4 bases left in between. Germline assignment: CDR1 SGHRS and CDR2 YFSETQ. The CDR3 DNA reads as TGCGCCAGCAGCTTGGACAGCGGGGAGCTGTTTTTT. Its protein is CASSLDSGELFF.

The J gene is TRBJ2-1, the V gene TRBV5-1; the match to TRBD2 covers 9 bases. Germline lookup yields CDR1 SGHRS and CDR2 YFSETQ. J lost 6 bases, V lost 0 bases, and 7 bases had no gene match. The CDR3 runs to 16 residues. The CDR3 is CASSLGIAGVSNEQFF. The CDR3 DNA follows: TGCGCCAGCAGCTTGGGTATAGCGGGAGTCTCCAATGAGCAGTTCTTC. The variable domain in full, completed from reference TRBV5-1 and TRBJ2-1, reads KAGVTQTPRYLIKTRGQQVTLSCSPISGHRSVSWYQQTPGQGLQFLFEYFSETQRNKGNFPGRFSGRQFSNSRSEMNVSTLELGDSALYLCASSLGIAGVSNEQFFGPGTRLTVL.

The J gene is TRBJ2-7, the V gene TRBV7-6, with a weak D call TRBD1 (6 bases). Trimming pared 3 bases from V and 5 bases from J, leaving 17 bases between. Germline CDR1 reads SGHVS; CDR2 reads FNYEAQ. The CDR3 is 15 amino acids. The CDR3 protein is CASSLLIGQFHEQYF. CDR3 nucleotides: TGTGCCAGCAGCTTGCTGATCGGACAGTTCCACGAGCAGTACTTC.

The chain has TRBV30 and TRBJ1-2, with D perhaps matching TRBD1 (6 bases). The CDR3 is 12 residues long. Trimming cost V 2 bases and J 6 bases, with 10 bases left between them. CDR1 GTSNPN and CDR2 SVGIG come from the germline V gene (reference sequence). The CDR3 nucleotides are TGTGCCTGGAGTAGGGCAGGGGATGGCTACACCTTC. Its protein product is CAWSRAGDGYTF.

This clone showed up just once. CDR3 residues: CASGRGLMTDTQYF. The CDR3 nucleotides read TGTGCCAGTGGTAGGGGGCTTATGACAGATACGCAGTATTTT. This chain links TRBV19 with TRBJ2-3; 7 bases line up with TRBD1. CDR1 and CDR2 (germline): LNHDA, SQIVND (reference sequence). After removal of 8 bases from V and 3 bases from J, the junction contained 8 bases not matched to a gene. There are 14 residues in the CDR3.

The chain carries TRBV7-2 and TRBJ2-7, with 7 bases identical to TRBD2. From germline, CDR1 is SGHTA and CDR2 FQGNSA. This CDR3 region has 13 residues. The V and J ends lost 6 bases and 8 bases, in that order; junction bases with no gene match: 10. The CDR3 nucleotides are TGTGCCAGCAGGGGGGGGATGGGGAGTCAGCAGTACTTC. Residues: CASRGGMGSQQYF.

This sequence joins TRBV7-2 and TRBJ2-5; TRBD1 aligns across 8 bases. Germline trimming cut 5 bases from V and 1 base from J; bases unmatched to any gene: 3. The CDR3 runs 14 residues. Germline values: CDR1 SGHTA, CDR2 FQGNSA. This CDR3 reads CASSPTGVQETQYF. The DNA of the CDR3 is TGTGCCAGCAGCCCGACAGGGGTCCAAGAGACCCAGTACTTC.

This chain connects TRBV2 to TRBJ1-3; D remains ambiguous. This CDR3 region has 14 residues. V shed 3 bases and J shed 0 bases, with 6 bases lying between them. Per the germline V gene, CDR1 is SNHLY and CDR2 is FYNNEI. CDR3: CASSDRTSGNTIYF. CDR3 coding DNA: TGTGCCAGCAGTGACAGAACCTCTGGAAACACCATATATTTT.

The gene calls are TRBV29-1 and TRBJ1-1; 9 bases map to TRBD1. V trimming: 6 bases; J trimming: 1 base; junction bases outside the gene matches: 3. The CDR3 loop spans 13 amino acids. The germline V gene encodes CDR1 SQVTM and CDR2 ANQGSEA. The CDR3 bases are TGCAGCGTAGGACAGGGGTCGAACACTGAAGCTTTCTTT. Translating gives CSVGQGSNTEAFF.

J is TRBJ2-1 and V is TRBV19, with a possible D match to TRBD2 (5 bases). V lost 5 bases, J lost 3 bases, and 11 bases lay in between. CDR3 length: 14 amino acids. Germline V gives CDR1 LNHDA, CDR2 SQIVND (reference sequence). CDR3 amino acids: CASSLERNYNEQFF. CDR3 coding DNA: TGTGCCAGTAGTCTCGAGCGGAACTACAATGAGCAGTTCTTC. The complete variable domain, with remaining parts taken from reference TRBV19 and TRBJ2-1, reads DGGITQSPKYLFRKEGQNVTLSCEQNLNHDAMYWYRQDPGQGLRLIYYSQIVNDFQKGDIAEGYSVSREKKESFPLTVTSAQKNPTAFYLCASSLERNYNEQFFGPGTRLTVL.

The chain carries TRBV6-4 and TRBJ2-6; perhaps TRBD1 as D (6 bases). The CDR3 totals 17 residues. Germline V gene sequence: CDR1 MRHNA, CDR2 SNTAGT. The V and J ends lost 0 bases and 2 bases respectively, with 11 bases between them. CDR3 coding DNA: TGTGCCAGCAGTGACTCTGTGGGGGCGCCTGGGGCCAACGTCCTGACTTTC. As protein: CASSDSVGAPGANVLTF.

This chain links TRBV23-1 with TRBJ1-2; no definite D call. TRBV23-1 is marked as an open reading frame, function uncertain. V was clipped by 0 bases and J by 7 bases, with 12 bases between them. The CDR3 has 14 amino acids. CDR3 loop: CASSQSPRRGGYTF. CDR3 DNA sequence: TGCGCCAGCAGTCAATCCCCCCGCAGAGGTGGCTACACCTTC.